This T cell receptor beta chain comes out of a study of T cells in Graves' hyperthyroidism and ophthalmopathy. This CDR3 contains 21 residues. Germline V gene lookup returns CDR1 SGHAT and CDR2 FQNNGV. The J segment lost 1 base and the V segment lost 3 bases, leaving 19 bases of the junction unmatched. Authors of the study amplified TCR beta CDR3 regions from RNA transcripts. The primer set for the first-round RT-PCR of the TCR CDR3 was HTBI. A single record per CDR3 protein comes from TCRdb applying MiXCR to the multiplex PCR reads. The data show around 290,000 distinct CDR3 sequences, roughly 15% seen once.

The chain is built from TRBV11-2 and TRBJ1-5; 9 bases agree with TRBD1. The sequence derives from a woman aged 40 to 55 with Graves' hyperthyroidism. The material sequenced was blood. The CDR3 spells CASSFNNHPGQGVGSNQPQHF. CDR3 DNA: TGTGCCAGCAGCTTTAACAACCACCCGGGACAGGGAGTGGGAAGCAATCAGCCCCAGCATTTT. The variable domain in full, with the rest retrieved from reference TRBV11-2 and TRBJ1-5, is EAGVAQSPRYKIIEKRQSVAFWCNPISGHATLYWYQQILGQGPKLLIQFQNNGVVDDSQLPKDRFSAERLKGVDSTLKIQPAKLEDSAVYLCASSFNNHPGQGVGSNQPQHFGDGTRLSIL.